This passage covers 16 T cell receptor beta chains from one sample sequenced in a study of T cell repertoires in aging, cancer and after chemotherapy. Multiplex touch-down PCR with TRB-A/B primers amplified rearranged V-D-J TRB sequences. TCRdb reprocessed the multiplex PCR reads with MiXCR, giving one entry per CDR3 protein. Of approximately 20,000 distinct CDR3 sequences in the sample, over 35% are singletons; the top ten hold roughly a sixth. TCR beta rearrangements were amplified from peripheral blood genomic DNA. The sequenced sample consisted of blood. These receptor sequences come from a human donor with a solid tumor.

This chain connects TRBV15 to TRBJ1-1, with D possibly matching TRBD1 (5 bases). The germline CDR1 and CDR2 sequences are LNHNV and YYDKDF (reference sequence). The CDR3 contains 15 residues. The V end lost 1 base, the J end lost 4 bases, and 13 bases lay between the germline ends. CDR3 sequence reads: CATSRGRGLSTEAFF. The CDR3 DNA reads TGTGCCACCAGCAGAGGACGGGGCCTCTCCACTGAAGCTTTCTTT.

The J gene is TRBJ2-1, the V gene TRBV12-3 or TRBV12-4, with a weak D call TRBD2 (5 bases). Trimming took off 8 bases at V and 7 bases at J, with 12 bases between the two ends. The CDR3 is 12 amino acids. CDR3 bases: TGTGCCAGCGTGTCCGGAGGTAATGAGCAGTTCTTC. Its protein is CASVSGGNEQFF.

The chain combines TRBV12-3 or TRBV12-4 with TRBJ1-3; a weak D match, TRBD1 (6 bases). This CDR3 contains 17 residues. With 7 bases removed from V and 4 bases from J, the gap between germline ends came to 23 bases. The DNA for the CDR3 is TGTGCCAGCAACCTTGAGACAGGTCGCCTGTGGGGAAACACCATATATTTT. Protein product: CASNLETGRLWGNTIYF.

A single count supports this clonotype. The CDR3 spells CSARDIQGRYGYTF. The CDR3, as DNA: TGCAGTGCTAGAGATATTCAGGGAAGGTATGGCTACACCTTC. The chain employs TRBV20-1 and TRBJ1-2, with D perhaps TRBD1 (5 bases). The CDR3 has 14 residues. Trimming took off 0 bases at V and 5 bases at J, with 13 bases between the two ends. CDR1 DFQATT and CDR2 SNEGSKA come from the germline V gene (reference sequence).

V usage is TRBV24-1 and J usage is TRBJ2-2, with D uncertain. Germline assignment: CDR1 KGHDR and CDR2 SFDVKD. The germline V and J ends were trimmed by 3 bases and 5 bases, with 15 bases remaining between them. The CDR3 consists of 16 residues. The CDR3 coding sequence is TGTGCCACCAGTGATCGGACCCCTGTAGATACCGGGGAGCTGTTTTTT. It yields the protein CATSDRTPVDTGELFF.

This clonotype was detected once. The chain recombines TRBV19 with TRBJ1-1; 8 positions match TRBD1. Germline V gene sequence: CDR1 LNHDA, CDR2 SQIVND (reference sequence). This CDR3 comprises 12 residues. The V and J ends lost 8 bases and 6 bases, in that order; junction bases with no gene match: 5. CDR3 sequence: CASRGQGAEAFF. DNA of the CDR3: TGTGCCAGTCGAGGACAGGGCGCTGAAGCTTTCTTT. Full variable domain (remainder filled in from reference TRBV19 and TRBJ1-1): DGGITQSPKYLFRKEGQNVTLSCEQNLNHDAMYWYRQDPGQGLRLIYYSQIVNDFQKGDIAEGYSVSREKKESFPLTVTSAQKNPTAFYLCASRGQGAEAFFGQGTRLTVV.

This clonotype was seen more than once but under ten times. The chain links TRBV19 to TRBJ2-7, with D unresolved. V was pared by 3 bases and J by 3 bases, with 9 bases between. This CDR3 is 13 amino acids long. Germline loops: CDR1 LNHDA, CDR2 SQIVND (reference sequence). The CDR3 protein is CASSIGSLYEQYF. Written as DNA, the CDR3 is TGTGCCAGTAGTATCGGCAGCCTCTACGAGCAGTACTTC.

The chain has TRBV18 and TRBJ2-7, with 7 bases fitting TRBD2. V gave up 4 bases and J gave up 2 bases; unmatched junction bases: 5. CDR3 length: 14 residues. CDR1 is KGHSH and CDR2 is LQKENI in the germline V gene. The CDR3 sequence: CASSLGLGPYEQYF. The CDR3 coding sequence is TGTGCCAGCTCACTAGGACTAGGGCCCTACGAGCAGTACTTC.

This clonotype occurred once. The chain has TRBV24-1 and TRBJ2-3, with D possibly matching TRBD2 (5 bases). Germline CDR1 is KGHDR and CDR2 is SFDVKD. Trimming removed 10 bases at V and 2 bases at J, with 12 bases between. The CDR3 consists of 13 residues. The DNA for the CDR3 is TGTGCCACTGAAGCGGACGCCACAGATACGCAGTATTTT. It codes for CATEADATDTQYF.

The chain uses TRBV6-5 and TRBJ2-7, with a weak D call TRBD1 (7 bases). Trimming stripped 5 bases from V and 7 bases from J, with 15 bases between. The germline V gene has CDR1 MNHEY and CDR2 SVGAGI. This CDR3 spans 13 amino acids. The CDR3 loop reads CASSRTGGGEQYF. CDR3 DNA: TGTGCCAGCAGTAGGACAGGAGGGGGGGAGCAGTACTTC.

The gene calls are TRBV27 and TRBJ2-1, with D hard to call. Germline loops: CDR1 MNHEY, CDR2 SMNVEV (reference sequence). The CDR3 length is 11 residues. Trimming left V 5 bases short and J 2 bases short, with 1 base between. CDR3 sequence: CASSAYNEQFF. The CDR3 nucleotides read TGTGCCAGCAGTGCCTACAATGAGCAGTTCTTC.

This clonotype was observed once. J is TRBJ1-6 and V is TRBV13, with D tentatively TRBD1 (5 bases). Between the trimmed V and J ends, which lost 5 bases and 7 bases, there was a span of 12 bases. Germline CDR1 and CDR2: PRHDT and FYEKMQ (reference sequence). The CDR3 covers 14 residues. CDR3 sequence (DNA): TGTGCCAGCAGCCGGGACCCATGGAATTCACCCCTCCACTTT. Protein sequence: CASSRDPWNSPLHF.

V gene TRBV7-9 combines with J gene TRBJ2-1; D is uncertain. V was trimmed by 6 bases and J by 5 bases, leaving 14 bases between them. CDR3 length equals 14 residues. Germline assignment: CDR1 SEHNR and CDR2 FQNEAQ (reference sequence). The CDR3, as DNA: TGTGCCAGCAGGACAAGCACGTTTAACAATGAGCAGTTCTTC. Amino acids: CASRTSTFNNEQFF.

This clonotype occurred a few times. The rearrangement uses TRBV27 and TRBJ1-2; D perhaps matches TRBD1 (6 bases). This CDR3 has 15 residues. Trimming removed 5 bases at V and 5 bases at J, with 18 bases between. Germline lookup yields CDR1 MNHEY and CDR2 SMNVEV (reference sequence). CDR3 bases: TGTGCCAGCAGTCCCCTCCTGACAGGTCATTATGGCTACACCTTC. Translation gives CASSPLLTGHYGYTF.

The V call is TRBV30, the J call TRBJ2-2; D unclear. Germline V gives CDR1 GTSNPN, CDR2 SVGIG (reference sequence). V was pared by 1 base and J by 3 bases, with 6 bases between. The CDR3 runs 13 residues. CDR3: CAWSGDYTGELFF. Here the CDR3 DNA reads TGTGCCTGGAGTGGCGATTACACCGGGGAGCTGTTTTTT.

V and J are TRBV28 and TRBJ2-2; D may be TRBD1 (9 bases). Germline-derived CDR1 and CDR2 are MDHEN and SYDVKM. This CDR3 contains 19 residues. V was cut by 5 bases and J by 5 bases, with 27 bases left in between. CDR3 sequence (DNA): TGTGCCAGCAGTCCCGGGACAGGGCGTCGCGGGAGGCAAACCGGGGAGCTGTTTTTT. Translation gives CASSPGTGRRGRQTGELFF.